This TCR beta chain was retrieved from a study of somatic mutations in cytotoxic T cells in rheumatoid arthritis. On the study more broadly: Peripheral blood samples of roughly 29 ml EDTA were taken from patients directly after diagnosis and before treatment. Purity of nearly 100% was reached when some V beta antibody-stained T-cell populations were flow-sorted, including V beta1+ cells sequenced for TCRB.

Study-level points and caveats: Within the rheumatoid arthritis patients, CD8+ clonality went up as age increased (Spearman r ≈ 0.5). The same was not true of the healthy controls.

This CDR3 has 14 residues. Germline V gives CDR1 ENHRY, CDR2 SYGVKD. With 7 bases clipped from V and 4 bases from J, the junction kept 9 bases outside the gene matches. Sequenced by immunoSEQ multiplex PCR; TCRdb stores in-frame clones only, minus some. Seen here are about 18,000 clones, roughly 79% observed once, and the top ten hold about 21%. As to this clone: Its antigen is as yet unknown.

Flow cytometry served to check the purity of CD4+ and CD8+ cells, which were isolated by positive magnetic bead selection. Source material: CD8+ T cells sorted from blood. This chain connects TRBV10-3 to TRBJ1-2; the match to TRBD1 covers 7 bases. The TCR originated in an adult with rheumatoid arthritis. The CDR3 here is CAITQGDNGYGYTF. The DNA for the CDR3 is TGTGCCATCACCCAGGGGGACAACGGCTATGGCTACACCTTC.